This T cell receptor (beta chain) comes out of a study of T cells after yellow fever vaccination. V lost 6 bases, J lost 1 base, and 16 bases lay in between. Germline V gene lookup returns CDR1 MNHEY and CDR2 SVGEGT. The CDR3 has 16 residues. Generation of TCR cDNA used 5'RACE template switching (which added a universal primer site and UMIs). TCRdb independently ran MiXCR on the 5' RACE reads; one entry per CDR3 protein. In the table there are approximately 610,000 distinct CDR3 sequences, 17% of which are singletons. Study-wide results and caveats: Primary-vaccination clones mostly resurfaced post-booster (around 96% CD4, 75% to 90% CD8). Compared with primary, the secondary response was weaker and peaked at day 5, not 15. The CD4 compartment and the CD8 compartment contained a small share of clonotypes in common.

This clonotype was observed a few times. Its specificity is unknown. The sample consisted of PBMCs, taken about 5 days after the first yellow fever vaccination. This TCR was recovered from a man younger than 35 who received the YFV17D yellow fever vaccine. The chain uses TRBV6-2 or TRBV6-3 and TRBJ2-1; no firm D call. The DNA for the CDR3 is TGTGCCAGCAGCCCAGCTGGTTTTTCATCCTACAATGAGCAGTTCTTC. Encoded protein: CASSPAGFSSYNEQFF.